These 11 T cell receptor beta chains share one sample of origin, sequenced in a study of blood T cell repertoires in COVID-19. Profiled with immunoSEQ multiplex PCR; TCRdb holds only in-frame clones, not every one. The data show about 79,000 clones, about 90% seen once. Sequencing input: peripheral blood. Receptor source: a man aged 45-60 years with active COVID-19.

The table lists this clone with a count of one. The genes are TRBV7-9 and TRBJ2-3; 8 bases align to TRBD2. V lost 6 bases, J lost 1 base, and 3 bases stayed unmatched. The germline V gene has CDR1 SEHNR and CDR2 FQNEAQ (reference sequence). The CDR3 sequence is 14 residues long. CDR3 nucleotides: TGTGCCAGCAGACCGACTAGCGGCACAGATACGCAGTATTTT. Translation gives CASRPTSGTDTQYF.

The chain links TRBV7-3 to TRBJ2-7; 10 nucleotides line up with TRBD2. The germline gives CDR1 SGHTA, CDR2 FQGTGA. V lost 1 base, J lost 6 bases, and 6 bases stayed unmatched. This CDR3 has 15 amino acids. CDR3 in DNA: TGTGCCAGCAGCTTAATGCTAGCGGGAGCTTCCGAGCAGTACTTC. The encoded protein is CASSLMLAGASEQYF.

The chain is built from TRBV10-3 and TRBJ1-2, with TRBD1 identical over 10 bases. Germline-derived CDR1 and CDR2 are ENHRY and SYGVKD. J lost 2 bases, V lost 6 bases, and 9 bases had no gene match. This CDR3 spans 16 amino acids. DNA for the CDR3: TGTGCCATCAGCCCCTCACCGGGACAGGGGAACTATGGCTACACCTTC. As protein: CAISPSPGQGNYGYTF.

The rearrangement links TRBV30 to TRBJ1-6; no clear D gene. Between the trimmed V and J ends, which lost 2 bases and 11 bases, there was a span of 16 bases. Germline V gene sequence: CDR1 GTSNPN, CDR2 SVGIG (reference sequence). This CDR3 has 14 residues. The CDR3 DNA reads as TGTGCCTGGAGTAGCGGTTCTGAATTTGCACCCCTCCACTTT. It specifies CAWSSGSEFAPLHF.

The chain recombines TRBV5-1 with TRBJ2-7; tentative D call: TRBD1 (5 bases). CDR3 size: 16 residues. Deletions cut 4 bases from V and 0 bases from J, with 17 bases between. Germline values: CDR1 SGHRS, CDR2 YFSETQ. CDR3 amino acids: CASSPQYGASSYEQYF. DNA for the CDR3: TGCGCCAGCAGCCCGCAGTATGGGGCCAGCTCCTACGAGCAGTACTTC. The full variable domain, with the rest looked up from reference TRBV5-1 and TRBJ2-7, is KAGVTQTPRYLIKTRGQQVTLSCSPISGHRSVSWYQQTPGQGLQFLFEYFSETQRNKGNFPGRFSGRQFSNSRSEMNVSTLELGDSALYLCASSPQYGASSYEQYFGPGTRLTVT.

This clone was seen a handful of times. The V and J genes are TRBV27 and TRBJ2-1; TRBD2 aligns across 15 bases. V was pared by 8 bases and J by 4 bases, with 3 bases of the junction left unmatched. This CDR3 has 15 amino acids. The germline V gene has CDR1 MNHEY and CDR2 SMNVEV (reference sequence). CDR3 protein: CASQGLAGGYNEQFF. The CDR3, as DNA: TGTGCCAGCCAGGGACTAGCGGGAGGATACAATGAGCAGTTCTTC.

The chain employs TRBV6-5 and TRBJ1-2; D is possibly TRBD1 (6 bases). The CDR3 spans 15 residues. V was pared by 0 bases and J by 2 bases, with 10 bases between. Germline lookup yields CDR1 MNHEY and CDR2 SVGAGI. CDR3 region: CASSYSRGGNYGYTF. The DNA for the CDR3 is TGTGCCAGCAGTTACTCAAGGGGGGGGAACTATGGCTACACCTTC.

The chain joins TRBV7-2 to TRBJ2-1; TRBD2 aligns across 11 bases. Germline V gene lookup returns CDR1 SGHTA and CDR2 FQGNSA. With V trimmed by 1 base and J by 7 bases, 6 bases remained unmatched. This CDR3 has 16 residues. CDR3 sequence: CASSLVLAGGKNEQFF. The CDR3 region has the DNA TGTGCCAGCAGCTTAGTCCTAGCGGGAGGAAAGAATGAGCAGTTCTTC.

The chain links TRBV28 to TRBJ2-4; the match to TRBD1 covers 7 bases. Germline CDR1 MDHEN, CDR2 SYDVKM. This CDR3 is built from 17 residues. The V and J ends lost 6 bases and 0 bases, in that order; junction bases with no gene match: 11. CDR3 DNA: TGTGCCAGCAGCCACATCGGACAGGAACTAGCCAAAAACATTCAGTACTTC. Protein sequence: CASSHIGQELAKNIQYF.

The rearrangement uses TRBV7-2 and TRBJ2-5; TRBD2 agrees at 7 bases. CDR1 and CDR2 from the germline V gene are SGHTA and FQGNSA. The CDR3 spans 15 residues. The V segment lost 0 bases and the J segment 5 bases; nucleotides outside the gene matches: 6. The CDR3 spells CASSLASGDWETQYF. DNA for the CDR3: TGTGCCAGCAGCTTAGCAAGCGGGGACTGGGAGACCCAGTACTTC.

The rearrangement links TRBV6-5 to TRBJ2-7; the match to TRBD1 covers 7 bases. The length of the CDR3 is 15 residues. CDR1 MNHEY and CDR2 SVGAGI come from the germline V gene. V dropped 0 bases and J dropped 4; count of bases not matched to a gene: 6. CDR3 in amino acids: CASSYSQGSGYEQYF. CDR3 bases: TGTGCCAGCAGTTACTCACAGGGGTCCGGGTACGAGCAGTACTTC.